This T cell receptor (beta chain) was sequenced for a study of T cells in Graves' hyperthyroidism and ophthalmopathy (dated by TCRdb to between 2018 and 2021). Regarding the complete study: Peripheral blood was sampled at the time of initial diagnosis, prior to any treatment. To identify distinguishing TCR V-J signatures, a discovery cohort of some 99 patients was used, comprising some 43 with Graves' ophthalmopathy and around 60 with stable Graves' hyperthyroidism. Whether ophthalmopathy could be predicted prospectively was tested in an independent validation cohort made up of under 20 hyperthyroidism patients plus 17 patients who later progressed to ophthalmopathy. The 75 to 100 discovery patients were randomly split 7:3 into training and test sets. In addition, the study compared T-cell repertoires in thyroid tissue and in blood from five or six Graves' hyperthyroidism patients. Once sampling was done, hyperthyroidism patients were given methimazole at a starting dose of 30 mg daily, whereas ophthalmopathy patients were given high-dose intravenous methylprednisolone. TCR Vbeta CDR3 sequencing of 120 to 150 peripheral blood samples (43 ophthalmopathy, under 80 hyperthyroidism and approximately 17 progressor patients) is reported in the paper. Overall study results and their limits: Sample size was not statistically predetermined, and blinding of investigators to group allocation was not performed. During validation, the model predicted progression to ophthalmopathy a median of about 6.5 months ahead of onset, with more than 60% sensitivity and 72.22% specificity. Ophthalmopathy was separated from stable hyperthyroidism by a 13 V-J signature model, with 85% to 90% sensitivity and approximately 81% specificity obtained in cross-validation and 80%/75% obtained in testing. Most expanded thyroid clonotypes (frequency above 0.001) were also detected in blood, a finding suggesting that blood repertoires may reflect thyroid immune responses.

The TCR beta CDR3 regions were amplified from RNA transcripts. For the first round of RT-PCR on the TCR CDR3, the HTBI primer set was used together with the Qiagen OneStep RT-PCR kit. The libraries were constructed in a second round of multiplex PCR and then size-selected and purified. Sequencing of the libraries was done on an Illumina HiSeq2000 using paired-end 100 bp reads. In the original analysis: SOAPnuke was used to process the raw data, removing reads that contained adapters or uncalled bases, had a mean Phred below 15, or lacked an exact match to the constant primer or identifier. High-quality paired reads were merged with COPE v1.2.5, and unique nucleotide sequences were defined as clonotypes. MiTCR v1.1 was used to align clonotypes to the IMGT TRBV, TRBD and TRBJ reference segments. Only V-J combinations with frequency above 0.0001, covering about 99% of repertoires, were analysed. The TCS score was defined as F50 (clonal expansion) divided by E x V (chaos), with BLOSUM62-based TCRdist calculated between CDR3 peptides within each V-J. Welch's t-statistics and random forest reduced 500 to 550 V-J features to 13, which were used in a naive Bayes classifier (R e1071). Using fastp at Q25 and MiXCR, TCRdb reprocessed the public reads and kept productive beta chains. All rows with the same CDR3 protein become a single entry with the most common DNA and genes. These V and J calls originate from TCRdb's pipeline instead of the authors' own analysis. This sample is represented by hundreds of thousands of distinct CDR3 sequences; around a sixth of them were singletons. The top ten clones comprise about 7.7% of the sample.

Graves' hyperthyroidism was defined as stable when no progression to ophthalmopathy occurred over 18 months of follow-up. Hyperthyroidism patients were aged 18 to 65 years and newly diagnosed, with disease duration of less than 2 months. The study excluded patients with uncontrolled infections, other autoimmune diseases, pregnancy or lactation. Diagnoses were based on clinical symptoms, serum thyroxine and TRAb, thyroid ultrasound and orbital computed tomography. PBMCs were isolated from about 10 ml of fresh peripheral blood by Ficoll-Paque density gradient centrifugation. Trizol reagent was used to extract total RNA, and RNA quality was then checked on an Agilent 2100 Bioanalyzer. In this sample, this clonotype turned up many times. Its antigen has not been determined. No per-base quality is available; no much larger clone lies one base away. The CDR3 covers 13 residues, taking in both the cysteine and the phenylalanine. Kept here is only the CDR3 DNA, which spans 39 bases and is read in frame from base 1. The germline V gene encodes CDR1 GTSNPN and CDR2 SVGIG (reference sequence). The germline ends are 12 bases apart after V is trimmed by 5 bases and J by 4 bases.

Input material: blood. This clonotype originated in a woman younger than 30 with Graves' hyperthyroidism. This receptor chain uses TRBV30 and TRBJ1-5, with the D gene not confidently named. The CDR3 reads CAWAGSPNQPQHF. Read as DNA, the sequence is TGTGCCTGGGCCGGCAGTCCTAATCAGCCCCAGCATTTT.